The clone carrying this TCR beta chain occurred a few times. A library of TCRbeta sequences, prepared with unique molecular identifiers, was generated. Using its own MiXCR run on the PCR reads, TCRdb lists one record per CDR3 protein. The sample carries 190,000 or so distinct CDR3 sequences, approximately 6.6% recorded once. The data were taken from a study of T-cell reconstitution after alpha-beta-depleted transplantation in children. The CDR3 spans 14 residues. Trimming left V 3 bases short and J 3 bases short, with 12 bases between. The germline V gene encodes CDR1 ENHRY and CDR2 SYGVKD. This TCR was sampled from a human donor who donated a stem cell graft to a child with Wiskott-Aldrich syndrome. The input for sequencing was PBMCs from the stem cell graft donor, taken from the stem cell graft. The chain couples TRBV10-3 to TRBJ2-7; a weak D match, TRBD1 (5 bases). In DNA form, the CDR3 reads TGTGCCATCAGTGAAGGGGTATTGGGCTACGAGCAGTACTTC. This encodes CAISEGVLGYEQYF.